In this sample, the clone carrying this TCR beta chain turned up once. The data were obtained in a study of technical replicates of blood from four donors. Sequencing was performed with immunoSEQ multiplex PCR; in TCRdb, only in-frame clones are kept and a portion is missing. The table lists around 12,000 clones, roughly 93% of them singletons. The receptor's source is a human donor in good health. Sequencing was carried out using PBMCs.

CDR3 DNA sequence: TGTGCCAGCAGCTTAGGACCTGGGGGGTCCTACGAGCAGTACTTC. It encodes CASSLGPGGSYEQYF. The chain joins TRBV7-7 to TRBJ2-7; D possibly corresponds to TRBD2 (6 bases). The germline CDR1 and CDR2 sequences are SSHAT and FNYEAQ (reference sequence). There are 15 residues in the CDR3. V was trimmed by 1 base and J by 1 base, leaving 11 bases between them.